The 27 T cell receptor beta chains below were found in one sample sequenced in a study of blood T cell repertoires in COVID-19. Produced via immunoSEQ multiplex PCR; TCRdb's table is partial and in-frame only. This sample has 250,000 to 300,000 clones, with 89% found just once. The sequencing input was PBMCs or T cells enriched from blood (not recorded which). The source is a woman in her fifties or sixties who had recovered from COVID-19.

The rearrangement uses TRBV24-1 and TRBJ2-2; 8 bases align to TRBD2. The V and J ends lost 7 bases and 7 bases, in that order; junction bases with no gene match: 25. This CDR3 is built from 20 residues. In germline, CDR1 is KGHDR, CDR2 SFDVKD. The CDR3 region is CATSPTSGTTDRIVRGELFF. Written as DNA, the CDR3 is TGTGCCACCAGCCCCACTAGCGGAACCACGGATAGGATTGTGCGCGGGGAGCTGTTTTTT.

This sequence joins TRBV10-3 and TRBJ2-2; 15 nucleotides match TRBD2. The trim removed 6 bases at V and 5 bases at J, leaving 4 bases unmatched. This CDR3 has 16 amino acids. Germline CDR1 reads ENHRY; CDR2 reads SYGVKD. CDR3 region: CAIRAGTSGRTGELFF. For the CDR3, the DNA is TGTGCCATCAGAGCCGGGACTAGCGGGAGGACCGGGGAGCTGTTTTTT.

The chain combines TRBV10-3 with TRBJ1-2; D uncertain. The CDR3 runs 13 residues. Germline CDR1 is ENHRY and CDR2 is SYGVKD. Trimming shortened V by 0 bases and J by 4 bases, and 6 bases separated the two germline ends. This chain's CDR3 is CAISESGSYGYTF. CDR3 in DNA: TGTGCCATCAGTGAGTCGGGCAGCTATGGCTACACCTTC.

V is TRBV5-6 and J is TRBJ2-1; the D gene is possibly TRBD2 (6 bases). Germline values: CDR1 SGHDT, CDR2 YYEEEE. V was cut by 4 bases and J by 10 bases, with 12 bases left in between. CDR3 length equals 12 residues. The CDR3 coding sequence is TGTGCCAGCAGCGGCGGGGTCACAGAGCAGTTCTTC. This sequence encodes CASSGGVTEQFF.

This chain uses TRBV2 with TRBJ1-4, with TRBD1 matching over 9 bases. Germline values: CDR1 SNHLY, CDR2 FYNNEI. This CDR3 has 13 amino acids. The trim removed 6 bases at V and 5 bases at J, leaving 1 base unmatched. Here the CDR3 DNA reads TGTGCCAGCAGCGGGACAGGGAATGAAAAACTGTTTTTT. Translated: CASSGTGNEKLFF.

CDR3 coding DNA: TGTGCCAGCAGCTTTTTGTCGGGCACTGAAGCTTTCTTT. This gives the protein CASSFLSGTEAFF. The genes are TRBV11-3 and TRBJ1-1; D is uncertain. The germline V and J ends were trimmed by 3 bases and 4 bases, with 9 bases remaining between them. The CDR3 loop spans 13 amino acids. The germline V gene has CDR1 SGHNT and CDR2 YENEEA.

This clone was picked up one time. This rearrangement joins TRBV9 to TRBJ2-3; no firm D call. V was shortened by 0 bases and J by 0 bases, with 14 bases between the two germline ends. The CDR3 has 17 residues. Looked up from germline, CDR1 is SGDLS and CDR2 is YYNGEE. The CDR3 DNA reads TGTGCCAGCAGCGTAGGTTACGCCAGACTTAGCACAGATACGCAGTATTTT. It encodes CASSVGYARLSTDTQYF.

The genes are TRBV10-3 and TRBJ2-2; 7 nucleotides match TRBD2. This CDR3 is built from 15 residues. V dropped 6 bases and J dropped 1; count of bases not matched to a gene: 5. In germline, CDR1 is ENHRY, CDR2 SYGVKD. CDR3 DNA: TGTGCCATCAGGGGACCTAGCGGGAACACCGGGGAGCTGTTTTTT. Amino acid sequence: CAIRGPSGNTGELFF.

The chain links TRBV29-1 to TRBJ2-5; the match to TRBD2 covers 7 bases. The CDR3 has 15 residues. Germline loops: CDR1 SQVTM, CDR2 ANQGSEA. V lost 6 bases to trimming and J lost 4 bases; unmatched junction nucleotides: 14. The chain's CDR3 is CSVTPGEGLPETQYF. In DNA form, the CDR3 reads TGCAGCGTAACTCCCGGGGAGGGCCTACCAGAGACCCAGTACTTC.

The rearrangement joins TRBV4-1 to TRBJ1-2; TRBD1 aligns across 7 bases. The germline V gene has CDR1 MGHRA and CDR2 YSYEKL. J was trimmed by 6 bases and V by 3 bases; bases with no gene match: 4. The CDR3 runs 13 residues. The CDR3 sequence is CASSQRTGDGYTF. The CDR3 DNA sequence: TGCGCCAGCAGCCAGAGGACAGGTGATGGCTACACCTTC.

Only a few counts were recorded for this clone. The J gene is TRBJ1-4, the V gene TRBV18, with no clear D. Germline V gene lookup returns CDR1 KGHSH and CDR2 LQKENI. The CDR3 sequence is 15 residues long. V was pared by 2 bases and J by 5 bases, with 12 bases between. CDR3 residues: CASSPEAGWNEKLFF. Written as DNA, the CDR3 is TGTGCCAGCTCACCAGAAGCAGGCTGGAATGAAAAACTGTTTTTT.

The CDR3 nucleotides are TGTGCCAGCAGCACCTCAGGGGGCGAGGGCTACACCTTC. The encoded protein is CASSTSGGEGYTF. J is TRBJ1-2 and V is TRBV7-8; 8 bases line up with TRBD1. Germline CDR1 and CDR2: SGHVS and FQNEAQ. This CDR3 has 13 amino acids. The junction had 7 bases not matched to a gene; V was cut back by 5 bases and J by 8 bases. The variable domain in full, with the rest retrieved from reference TRBV7-8 and TRBJ1-2, is GAGVSQSPRYKVAKRGQDVALRCDPISGHVSLFWYQQALGQGPEFLTYFQNEAQLDKSGLPSDRFFAERPEGSVSTLKIQRTQQEDSAVYLCASSTSGGEGYTFGSGTRLTVV.

The table lists this clone with a count of one. CDR3 sequence: CASGRDFYEQFF. DNA of the CDR3: TGTGCCAGCGGGAGGGATTTCTATGAGCAGTTCTTC. V usage is TRBV9 and J usage is TRBJ2-1, with 7 bases lining up with TRBD2. This CDR3 spans 12 amino acids. CDR1 is SGDLS and CDR2 is YYNGEE in the germline V gene. J lost 8 bases, V lost 7 bases, and 6 bases had no gene match.

The chain links TRBV28 to TRBJ2-2; 7 bases line up with TRBD2. CDR1 is MDHEN, CDR2 SYDVKM, per germline. The V and J ends lost 6 bases and 1 base, in that order; junction bases with no gene match: 8. The CDR3 spans 16 residues. The CDR3 loop is CASRDRLAVNTGELFF. For the CDR3, the DNA is TGTGCCAGCAGAGACAGACTAGCTGTGAACACCGGGGAGCTGTTTTTT.

This chain uses TRBV11-3 with TRBJ2-7; 10 bases fit TRBD1. CDR1 is SGHNT, CDR2 YENEEA, per germline. V lost 2 bases, J lost 5 bases, and 12 bases stayed unmatched. The CDR3 loop spans 17 amino acids. The CDR3 reads CASSLSFEGQGMNEQYF. For the CDR3, the DNA is TGTGCCAGCAGCTTATCCTTTGAGGGACAGGGGATGAACGAGCAGTACTTC.

J is TRBJ1-2 and V is TRBV5-1; D uncertain. V lost 9 bases to trimming and J lost 3 bases, with 15 bases between them. The CDR3 totals 13 residues. The germline V gene encodes CDR1 SGHRS and CDR2 YFSETQ. DNA for the CDR3: TGCGCCACCTCGAGGGCATTAGACTATGGCTACACCTTC. Translating gives CATSRALDYGYTF.

CDR3 in DNA: TGTGCCAGTAGTATGCAAGCGGGAAGGTCCAATGAGCAGTTCTTC. The encoded protein is CASSMQAGRSNEQFF. The rearrangement joins TRBV19 to TRBJ2-1, with 7 bases that match TRBD2. From germline, CDR1 is LNHDA and CDR2 SQIVND (reference sequence). Trimming at V came to 3 bases and at J to 6 bases, leaving 8 bases not matched to a gene. The CDR3 consists of 15 residues. Combining the CDR3 with reference TRBV19 and TRBJ2-1 gives the whole variable domain DGGITQSPKYLFRKEGQNVTLSCEQNLNHDAMYWYRQDPGQGLRLIYYSQIVNDFQKGDIAEGYSVSREKKESFPLTVTSAQKNPTAFYLCASSMQAGRSNEQFFGPGTRLTVL.

This clone occurred a few times. This chain links TRBV9 with TRBJ2-1, with D maybe TRBD2 (6 bases). V was clipped by 4 bases and J by 0 bases, with 14 bases between them. The V gene's germline CDR1 is SGDLS and CDR2 YYNGEE. The CDR3 loop spans 16 amino acids. CDR3 coding DNA: TGTGCCAGCAGCTCAGATGTGGGGGGCTCCTACAATGAGCAGTTCTTC. Its protein product is CASSSDVGGSYNEQFF.

About this clone itself: This specimen includes other DNA sequences encoding the same CDR3. V gene TRBV6-5 combines with J gene TRBJ2-7; weak D call: TRBD2 (5 bases). The V end lost 0 bases, the J end lost 4 bases, and 7 bases lay between the germline ends. This CDR3 contains 13 residues. CDR1 and CDR2 from the germline V gene are MNHEY and SVGAGI. CDR3 nucleotide sequence: TGTGCCAGCAGTTACTCGAGAGGGTACGAGCAGTACTTC. Its protein product is CASSYSRGYEQYF.

J is TRBJ1-1 and V is TRBV27; 12 bases are shared with TRBD1. The germline V gene encodes CDR1 MNHEY and CDR2 SMNVEV (reference sequence). The J segment lost 4 bases and the V segment lost 5 bases, leaving 14 bases of the junction unmatched. There are 18 residues in the CDR3. Here the CDR3 DNA reads TGTGCCAGCAGTAAACACCTCGGGACAGGGGGCAGGGGCACTGAAGCTTTCTTT. This codes for CASSKHLGTGGRGTEAFF.

The chain combines TRBV7-2 with TRBJ1-2; D gene unclear. V shed 5 bases and J shed 7 bases, with 14 bases lying between them. Germline lookup yields CDR1 SGHTA and CDR2 FQGNSA. The CDR3 extends over 13 amino acids. This chain's CDR3 is CASSERRPGGYTF. The DNA for the CDR3 is TGTGCCAGCAGCGAAAGGAGACCGGGTGGCTACACCTTC.

The V and J genes are TRBV2 and TRBJ1-1; 9 nucleotides align to TRBD1. V shed 7 bases and J 5 bases; nucleotides not matched to a gene: 8. Germline lookup yields CDR1 SNHLY and CDR2 FYNNEI. CDR3 length: 14 amino acids. CDR3 loop: CASKQGARGTEAFF. The CDR3 nucleotides are TGTGCCAGCAAACAGGGGGCCAGGGGGACTGAAGCTTTCTTT.

J is TRBJ2-5 and V is TRBV10-3; 8 nucleotides line up with TRBD1. Germline values: CDR1 ENHRY, CDR2 SYGVKD. This CDR3 has 13 amino acids. V lost 6 bases and J lost 1; bases outside the gene matches: 1. CDR3 region: CAISTGGQETQYF. Here the CDR3 DNA reads TGTGCCATCAGCACAGGGGGCCAAGAGACCCAGTACTTC.

This clone was counted only a few times. The chain carries TRBV19 and TRBJ1-1, with no clear D. The CDR3 runs 12 residues. Germline-derived CDR1 and CDR2 are LNHDA and SQIVND (reference sequence). V was clipped by 3 bases and J by 4 bases, with 6 bases between them. The CDR3 DNA reads as TGTGCCAGTAGTATGGAGACCACTGAAGCTTTCTTT. It codes for CASSMETTEAFF.

The chain has TRBV7-9 and TRBJ2-5; 8 bases map to TRBD2. The CDR3 is made up of 15 amino acids. Germline V lookup: CDR1 SEHNR, CDR2 FQNEAQ (reference sequence). The junction had 5 bases not matched to a gene; V was cut back by 2 bases and J by 3 bases. The CDR3 loop reads CASSLSGGTEETQYF. In nucleotides, the CDR3 is TGTGCCAGCAGCTTAAGCGGGGGAACTGAAGAGACCCAGTACTTC.

The chain links TRBV27 to TRBJ2-7; 7 bases map to TRBD2. Trimming cost V 7 bases and J 4 bases; bases outside gene matches: 16. This CDR3 comprises 16 residues. CDR1 and CDR2 (germline): MNHEY, SMNVEV (reference sequence). CDR3 DNA: TGTGCCAGCATCGTTGACATCAGCGGGGAGGTATACGAGCAGTACTTC. Encoded protein: CASIVDISGEVYEQYF.

V and J are TRBV6-5 and TRBJ2-7; 8 bases agree with TRBD2. Germline V CDR1 and CDR2: MNHEY, SVGAGI. This CDR3 region has 14 residues. V dropped 7 bases and J dropped 5; count of bases not matched to a gene: 10. CDR3 sequence (DNA): TGTGCCAGCACTCCGGGGGGGATCCCACACGAGCAGTACTTC. Protein product: CASTPGGIPHEQYF.